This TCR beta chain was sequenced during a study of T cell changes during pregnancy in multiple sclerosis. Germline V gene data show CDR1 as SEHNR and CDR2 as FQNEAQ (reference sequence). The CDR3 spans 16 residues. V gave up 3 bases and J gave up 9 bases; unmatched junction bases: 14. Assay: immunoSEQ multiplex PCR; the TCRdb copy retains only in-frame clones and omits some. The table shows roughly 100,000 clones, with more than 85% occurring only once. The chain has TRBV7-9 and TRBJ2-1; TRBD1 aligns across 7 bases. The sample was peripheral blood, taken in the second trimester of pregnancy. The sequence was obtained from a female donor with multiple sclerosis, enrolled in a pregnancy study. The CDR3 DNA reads TGTGCCAGCAGCTTGATGGGACAGCCCCTTTCGATTGAGCAGTTCTTC. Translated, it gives CASSLMGQPLSIEQFF.